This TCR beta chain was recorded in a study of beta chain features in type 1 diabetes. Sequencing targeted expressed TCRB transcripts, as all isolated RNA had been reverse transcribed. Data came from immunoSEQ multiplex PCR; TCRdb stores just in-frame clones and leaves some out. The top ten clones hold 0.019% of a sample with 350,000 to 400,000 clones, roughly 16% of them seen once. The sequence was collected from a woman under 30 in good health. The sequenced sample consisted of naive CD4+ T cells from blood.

CDR3 sequence (DNA): TGCAGCGTTTTTTCGGACTATGGCTACACCTTC. Amino acids: CSVFSDYGYTF. This sequence joins TRBV29-1 and TRBJ1-2, with no clear D. Trimming removed 5 bases from V and 3 bases from J, with 7 bases in between. Germline V lookup: CDR1 SQVTM, CDR2 ANQGSEA. The CDR3 is 11 residues long.